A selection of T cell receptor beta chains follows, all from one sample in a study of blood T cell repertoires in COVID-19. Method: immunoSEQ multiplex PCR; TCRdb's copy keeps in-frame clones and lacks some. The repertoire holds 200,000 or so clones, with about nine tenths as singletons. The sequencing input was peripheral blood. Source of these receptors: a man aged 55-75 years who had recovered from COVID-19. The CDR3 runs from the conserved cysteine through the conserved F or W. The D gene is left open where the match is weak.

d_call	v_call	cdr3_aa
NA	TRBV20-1	CSASRGGTEAFF
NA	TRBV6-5	CASMATGNTIYF
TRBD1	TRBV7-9	CASSLWDSAYEQYF
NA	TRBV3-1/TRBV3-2	CASSQDATQGNQPQHF
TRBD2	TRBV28	CASSPASGNTGELFF
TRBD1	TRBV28	CASSLWWTGGVNTEAFF
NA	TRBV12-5	CASGLVLGPGGQPQHF
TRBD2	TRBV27	CASSPLAGGTNNEQFF
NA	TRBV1	CTSTLSGRAILEQYF
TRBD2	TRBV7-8	CASSLRPLAVPGDTQYF
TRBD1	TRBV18	CASSPGQIGEQYF
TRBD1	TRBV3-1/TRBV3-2	CASSRGQGGAYEQYF
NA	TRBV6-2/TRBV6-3	CASSYPLQGTGELFF
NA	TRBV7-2	CASSLVVSPYNEQFF
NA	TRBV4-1	CASSQVGVAKNIQYF
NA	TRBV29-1	CSEGGNYGYTF
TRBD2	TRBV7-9	CASSLVASGSGYEQYF
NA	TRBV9	CASSVASRRGVGNNEQFF
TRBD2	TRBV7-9	CASRGGQSYNEQFF
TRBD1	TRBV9	CASSVGETGLSPLHF
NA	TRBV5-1	CASSLGHNSYNEQFF
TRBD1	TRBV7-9	CASSRTGGGDGYTF
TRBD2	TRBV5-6	CASSLASGGVFTDTQYF
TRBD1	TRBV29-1	CSVLDRGRYGYTF
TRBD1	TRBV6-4	CASSENRGQGSPLHF